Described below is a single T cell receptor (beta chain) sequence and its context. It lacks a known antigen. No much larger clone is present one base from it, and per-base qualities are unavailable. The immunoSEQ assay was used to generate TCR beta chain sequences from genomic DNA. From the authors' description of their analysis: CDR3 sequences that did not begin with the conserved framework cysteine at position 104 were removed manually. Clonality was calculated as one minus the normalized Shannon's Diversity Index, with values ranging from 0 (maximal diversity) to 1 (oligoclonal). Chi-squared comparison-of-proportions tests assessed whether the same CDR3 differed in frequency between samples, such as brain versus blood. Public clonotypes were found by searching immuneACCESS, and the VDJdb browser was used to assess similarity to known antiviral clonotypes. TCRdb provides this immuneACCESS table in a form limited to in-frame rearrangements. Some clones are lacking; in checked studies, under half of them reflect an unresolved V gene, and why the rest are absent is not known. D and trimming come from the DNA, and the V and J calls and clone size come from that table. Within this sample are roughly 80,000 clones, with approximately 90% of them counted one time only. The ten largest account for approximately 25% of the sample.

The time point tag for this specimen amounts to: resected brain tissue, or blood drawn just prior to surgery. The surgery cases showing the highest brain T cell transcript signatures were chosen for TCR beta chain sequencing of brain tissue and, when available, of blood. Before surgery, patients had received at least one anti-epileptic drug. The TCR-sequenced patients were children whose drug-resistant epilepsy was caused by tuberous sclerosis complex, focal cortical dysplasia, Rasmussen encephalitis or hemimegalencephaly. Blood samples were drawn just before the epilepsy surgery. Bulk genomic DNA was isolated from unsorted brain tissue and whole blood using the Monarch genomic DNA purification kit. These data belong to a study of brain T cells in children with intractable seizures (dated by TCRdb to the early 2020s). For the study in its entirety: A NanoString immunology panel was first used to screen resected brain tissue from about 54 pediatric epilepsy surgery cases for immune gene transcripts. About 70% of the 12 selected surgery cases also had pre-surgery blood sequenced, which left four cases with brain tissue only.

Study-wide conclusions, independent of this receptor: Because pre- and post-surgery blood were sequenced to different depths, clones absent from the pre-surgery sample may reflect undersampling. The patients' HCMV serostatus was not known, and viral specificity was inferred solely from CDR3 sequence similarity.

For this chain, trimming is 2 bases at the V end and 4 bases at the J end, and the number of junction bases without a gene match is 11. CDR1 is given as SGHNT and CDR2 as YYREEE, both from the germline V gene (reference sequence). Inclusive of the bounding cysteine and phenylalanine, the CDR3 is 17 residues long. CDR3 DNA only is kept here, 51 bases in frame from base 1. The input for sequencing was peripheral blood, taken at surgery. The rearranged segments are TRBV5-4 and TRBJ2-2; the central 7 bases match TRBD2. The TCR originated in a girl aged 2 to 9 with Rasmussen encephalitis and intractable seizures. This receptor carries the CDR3 CASSLIETSFGTGELFF. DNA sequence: TGTGCCAGCAGCTTAATTGAGACTAGCTTTGGCACCGGGGAGCTGTTTTTT.